The 10 T cell receptor beta chains reported below all come from one sample, sequenced in a study of beta chain features in type 1 diabetes. The study reverse transcribed the entire isolated RNA, so it sequenced expressed TCRB transcripts. Profiling relied on immunoSEQ multiplex PCR, and the TCRdb table lists in-frame clones only, not all of them. The data hold around 190,000 clones, with about 13% observed a single time. Sequencing input: central memory CD4+ T cells from blood. These receptors were obtained from a young woman in good health.

Points on this clone: The sample has other DNA sequences that encode this CDR3 too. The chain recombines TRBV5-1 with TRBJ2-3; TRBD2 matches 9 bases. The J segment lost 3 bases and the V segment lost 2 bases, leaving 4 bases of the junction unmatched. CDR1 and CDR2 from the germline V gene are SGHRS and YFSETQ. This CDR3 comprises 15 residues. In DNA form, the CDR3 reads TGCGCCAGCAGCTTTAGCGGGAGAGGGACAGATACGCAGTATTTT. It is translated as CASSFSGRGTDTQYF.

This clone was seen a few times. The V gene is TRBV7-2, the J gene TRBJ1-4, with TRBD1 as a possible D gene (5 bases). Between the trimmed V and J ends, which lost 5 bases and 1 base, there was a span of 11 bases. CDR3 length: 15 residues. The germline V gene has CDR1 SGHTA and CDR2 FQGNSA. This chain's CDR3 is CASSIRRVTNEKLFF. CDR3 coding DNA: TGTGCCAGCAGCATCCGCAGGGTAACTAATGAAAAACTGTTTTTT.

This clone was seen a handful of times. This rearrangement joins TRBV19 to TRBJ2-2; the match to TRBD2 covers 10 bases. V dropped 8 bases and J dropped 2; count of bases not matched to a gene: 8. CDR3 size: 16 residues. The germline CDR1 and CDR2 sequences are LNHDA and SQIVND (reference sequence). The CDR3 is CASQGGLAVNTGELFF. In DNA, the CDR3 is TGTGCCAGTCAGGGAGGACTAGCGGTCAACACCGGGGAGCTGTTTTTT.

V gene TRBV4-3 combines with J gene TRBJ2-2, with D possibly being TRBD2 (5 bases). Trimming left V 2 bases short and J 4 bases short, with 11 bases between. The length of the CDR3 is 15 residues. The V gene's germline CDR1 is LGHNA and CDR2 YSLEER. The CDR3 DNA follows: TGCGCCAGCAGCCAATCCGTCCGGGGCACCGGGGAGCTGTTTTTT. This translates into CASSQSVRGTGELFF.

In its sample, this clone was seen a few times. The chain joins TRBV11-2 to TRBJ2-1; possible D gene TRBD2, 6 bases. This CDR3 has 11 amino acids. The germline gives CDR1 SGHAT, CDR2 FQNNGV. CDR3 nucleotide sequence: TGTGGGACTACCCTCGGGAATGAGCAGTTCTTC. Protein product: CGTTLGNEQFF.

This sequence joins TRBV30 and TRBJ2-1; 8 bases agree with TRBD2. Germline V gene lookup returns CDR1 GTSNPN and CDR2 SVGIG (reference sequence). CDR3 length equals 16 residues. V shed 1 base, J shed 0 bases, and the junction held 5 bases outside the gene matches. CDR3 coding DNA: TGTGCCTGGAGTGGGTCCAGCGGGAGCTCCTACAATGAGCAGTTCTTC. Protein sequence: CAWSGSSGSSYNEQFF.

The chain is built from TRBV7-8 and TRBJ1-5; perhaps TRBD1 as D (5 bases). V was pared by 5 bases and J by 1 base, with 12 bases between. The V gene's germline CDR1 is SGHVS and CDR2 FQNEAQ. The CDR3 length is 15 residues. The CDR3: CASSGSGYSNQPQHF. The DNA for the CDR3 is TGTGCCAGCAGCGGATCAGGGTACAGCAATCAGCCCCAGCATTTT.

This clone came up a few times. The chain recombines TRBV9 with TRBJ2-1; 9 nucleotides align to TRBD1. CDR3 length: 16 residues. CDR1 and CDR2 from the germline V gene are SGDLS and YYNGEE. Trimming cost V 0 bases and J 4 bases; bases outside gene matches: 5. This CDR3 reads CASSVATGQGYNEQFF. As DNA, the CDR3 is TGTGCCAGCAGCGTAGCTACAGGACAGGGGTACAATGAGCAGTTCTTC.

This clone has just a few counts. The chain has TRBV30 and TRBJ2-3, with 12 bases identical to TRBD2. This CDR3 is 15 amino acids long. Germline loops: CDR1 GTSNPN, CDR2 SVGIG (reference sequence). Germline trimming cut 4 bases from V and 0 bases from J; bases unmatched to any gene: 2. CDR3 loop: CAWIGTSGSTDTQYF. DNA for the CDR3: TGTGCCTGGATCGGGACTAGCGGGAGCACAGATACGCAGTATTTT.

This clone has a count of ten or more. The chain links TRBV27 to TRBJ2-7; TRBD1 might be the D (5 bases). In germline, CDR1 is MNHEY, CDR2 SMNVEV (reference sequence). Trimming removed 7 bases from V and 7 bases from J, with 23 bases in between. The CDR3 sequence is 15 residues long. For the CDR3, the DNA is TGTGCCAGCACCCCCGGAAGGGGCTCCCTTGGGGAGCAGTACTTC. Translation: CASTPGRGSLGEQYF.